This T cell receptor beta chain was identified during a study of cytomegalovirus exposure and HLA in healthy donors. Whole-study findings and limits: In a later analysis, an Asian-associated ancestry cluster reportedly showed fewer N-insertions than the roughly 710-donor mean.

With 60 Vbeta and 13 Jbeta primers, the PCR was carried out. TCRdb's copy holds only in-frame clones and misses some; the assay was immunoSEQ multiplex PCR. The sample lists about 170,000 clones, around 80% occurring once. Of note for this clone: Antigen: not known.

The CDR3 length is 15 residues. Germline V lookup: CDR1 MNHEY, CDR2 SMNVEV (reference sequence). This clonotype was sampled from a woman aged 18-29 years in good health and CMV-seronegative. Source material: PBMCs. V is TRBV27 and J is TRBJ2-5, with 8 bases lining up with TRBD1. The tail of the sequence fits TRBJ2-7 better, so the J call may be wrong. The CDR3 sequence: CASRGLRTGTYEQYF. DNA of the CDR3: TGTGCCAGCAGGGGGCTCCGGACAGGGACCTACGAGCAGTACTTC.